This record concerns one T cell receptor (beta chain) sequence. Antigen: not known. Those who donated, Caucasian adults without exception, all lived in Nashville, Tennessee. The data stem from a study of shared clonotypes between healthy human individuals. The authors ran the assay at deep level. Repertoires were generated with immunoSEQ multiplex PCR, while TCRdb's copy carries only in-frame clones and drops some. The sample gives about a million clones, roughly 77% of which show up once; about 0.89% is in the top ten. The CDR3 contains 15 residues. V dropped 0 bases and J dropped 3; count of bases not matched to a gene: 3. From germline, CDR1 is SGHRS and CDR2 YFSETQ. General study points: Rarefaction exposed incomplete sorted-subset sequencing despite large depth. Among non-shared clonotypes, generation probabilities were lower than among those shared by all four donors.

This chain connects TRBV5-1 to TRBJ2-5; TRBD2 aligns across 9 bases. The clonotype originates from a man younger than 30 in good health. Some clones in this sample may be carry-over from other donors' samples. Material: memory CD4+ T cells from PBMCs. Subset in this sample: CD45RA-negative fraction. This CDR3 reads CASSLGLAVKETQYF. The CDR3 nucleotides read TGCGCCAGCAGCTTGGGACTAGCGGTAAAAGAGACCCAGTACTTC.